This is a list of T cell receptor beta chains from one sample in a study of regulatory T cells in long-lasting Graves disease. MiXCR was run by TCRdb on the multiplex PCR reads, yielding one entry per CDR3 protein. The sample carries about 220,000 distinct CDR3 sequences, about a sixth recorded once. Source: peripheral blood mononuclear cells (PBMCs), taken at new diagnosis, from a patient treated with antithyroid drugs. These TCRs come from a female donor with Graves disease. CDR3s include the opening cysteine and the closing phenylalanine or tryptophan. D genes are given only for firm matches. Expanded clones are given a class, and other clones once, few, many or no size at all.

TRBD2 | TRBJ2-2 | 16 | - | TRBV18 | TGTGCCAGCTCACCACAACTAGCGGAGAACACCGGGGAGCTGTTTTTT | CASSPQLAENTGELFF
- | TRBJ1-4 | 14 | few | TRBV3-1 | TGTGCCAGCAGGGCCCGGGGGGGCAATGAAAAACTGGTTTTT | CASRARGGNEKLVF
- | TRBJ2-7 | 12 | few | TRBV10-1 | TGCGCCACCGCCGGACAGACCTACGAGCAGTACTTC | CATAGQTYEQYF
TRBD1 | TRBJ2-7 | 14 | many | TRBV5-1 | TGCGCCAGTTGGAGGGGGACAGGCTCCTACGAGCAGTACTTC | CASWRGTGSYEQYF
TRBD1 | TRBJ1-5 | 16 | many | TRBV28 | TGTGCCAGCACCTCTCCGACAGGGGGGACTAATCAGCCCCAGCATTTT | CASTSPTGGTNQPQHF
- | TRBJ2-1 | 14 | - | TRBV11-2 | TGTGCCAGCAGCTTCGGGACCCCCTACAATGAGCAGTTCTTC | CASSFGTPYNEQFF
- | TRBJ1-5 | 16 | many | TRBV19 | TGTGCCAGTAGCTACGCCGACAGTTATAGCAATCAGCCCCAGCATTTT | CASSYADSYSNQPQHF
TRBD2 | TRBJ2-3 | 14 | many | TRBV10-3 | TGTGCCATCAGAGGGCGAGCGGGAGAAGATACGCAGTATTTT | CAIRGRAGEDTQYF
- | TRBJ1-2 | 15 | few | TRBV6-5 | TGTGCCAGCAGTTACGGGGGGGGGGGGCCCGATGGCTACACCTTC | CASSYGGGGPDGYTF
- | TRBJ2-5 | 18 | many | TRBV24-1 | TGTGCCACCAGTGATTTGAGGTTCGAGGGAGGAGGGGTTGAGACCCAGTACTTC | CATSDLRFEGGGVETQYF
TRBD1 | TRBJ1-2 | 15 | many | TRBV9 | TGTGCCAGCAGCGTAGTAGGGACAGGGGCCTATGGCTACACCTTC | CASSVVGTGAYGYTF
- | TRBJ1-1 | 12 | many | TRBV19 | TGTGCCAGTAGTCTCGGGACGGGAGAAGCTTTCTTT | CASSLGTGEAFF
TRBD1 | TRBJ1-2 | 14 | few | TRBV20-1 | TGCAGTGCTAGAGTGACAGGGGGCGCGGCCGGCTACACCTTC | CSARVTGGAAGYTF
- | TRBJ2-5 | 13 | many | TRBV28 | TGTGCCAGCAGCACTGACAGAGTTGAGACCCAGTACTTC | CASSTDRVETQYF
- | TRBJ1-2 | 14 | - | TRBV10-3 | TGTGCCATCAGTGATTACAGTCAGAACTATGGCTACACCTTC | CAISDYSQNYGYTF
TRBD2 | TRBJ2-7 | 13 | - | TRBV11-2 | TGTGCCAGCAGTCAGGTGGGAGGGCCCGAGCAGTACTTC | CASSQVGGPEQYF
- | TRBJ1-4 | 12 | many | TRBV12-3/TRBV12-4 | TGTGCCAGCAGTTTAAGTGAGGAAAAACTGTTTTTT | CASSLSEEKLFF
- | TRBJ2-1 | 12 | few | TRBV6-5 | TGTGCCAGCAGTTATGGGGGTTTTGAGCAGTTCTTC | CASSYGGFEQFF
TRBD1 | TRBJ1-1 | 14 | many | TRBV5-1 | TGTGCCAGCAGTAGAGGGGGCGCGGAGACTGAAGCTTTCTTT | CASSRGGAETEAFF
- | TRBJ2-3 | 15 | many | TRBV13 | TGTGCCAGCAGCGGCGGGGTACCGACGGGAGATACGCAGTATTTT | CASSGGVPTGDTQYF
TRBD1 | TRBJ2-7 | 14 | - | TRBV12-3/TRBV12-4 | TGTGCCAGCAGTCCGCGGACAGGGGTCTACGAGCAGTACTTC | CASSPRTGVYEQYF
- | TRBJ1-2 | 15 | - | TRBV27 | TGTGCCAGCAGCAGCTCTGGGAGGACTAACTATGGCTACACCTTC | CASSSSGRTNYGYTF
TRBD2 | TRBJ2-3 | 16 | many | TRBV12-3/TRBV12-4 | TGTGCCAGCAGTTTAAACGCGGGAGGAAGGACAGATACGCAGTATTTT | CASSLNAGGRTDTQYF
TRBD1 | TRBJ1-5 | 15 | few | TRBV27 | TGTGCCAGCAGTTTATCGAGCTCAGGGGGTCAGCCCCAGCATTTT | CASSLSSSGGQPQHF
- | TRBJ2-5 | 15 | many | TRBV6-2/TRBV6-3 | TGTGCCAGCAGTTACTGGGTGGGCAATCAAGAGACCCAGTACTTC | CASSYWVGNQETQYF
TRBD1 | TRBJ1-2 | 14 | many | TRBV12-3/TRBV12-4 | TGTGCCAGCTTTAGGACAGGGAGGGGCTATGGCTACACCTTC | CASFRTGRGYGYTF